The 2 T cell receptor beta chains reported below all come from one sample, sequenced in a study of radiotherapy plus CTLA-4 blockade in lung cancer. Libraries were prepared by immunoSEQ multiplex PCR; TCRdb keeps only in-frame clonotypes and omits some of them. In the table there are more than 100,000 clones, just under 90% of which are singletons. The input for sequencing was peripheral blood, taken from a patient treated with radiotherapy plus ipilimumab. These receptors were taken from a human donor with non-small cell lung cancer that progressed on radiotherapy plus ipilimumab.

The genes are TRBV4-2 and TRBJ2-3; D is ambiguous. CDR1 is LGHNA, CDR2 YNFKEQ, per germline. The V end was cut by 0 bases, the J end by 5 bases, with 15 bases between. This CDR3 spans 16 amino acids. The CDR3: CASSQELEYGLDTQYF. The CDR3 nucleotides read TGTGCCAGCAGCCAAGAACTGGAATATGGGCTAGATACGCAGTATTTT.

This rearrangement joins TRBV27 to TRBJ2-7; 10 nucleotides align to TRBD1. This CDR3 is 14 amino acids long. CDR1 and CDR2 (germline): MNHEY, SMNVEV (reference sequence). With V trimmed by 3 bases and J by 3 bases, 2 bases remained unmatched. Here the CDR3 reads CASSLGTGVYEQYF. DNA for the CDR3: TGTGCCAGCAGTTTGGGGACAGGGGTCTACGAGCAGTACTTC.